A selection of T cell receptor beta chains follows, all from one sample in a study of cytomegalovirus exposure and HLA in healthy donors. Sequencing used immunoSEQ multiplex PCR; TCRdb keeps in-frame clones, though not all of them. The sample has about 32,000 clones; the top ten hold 4.5% to 6%. Sequencing was carried out using PBMCs. Source of these receptors: a female donor in good health and CMV-seronegative. The CDR3 runs from the conserved cysteine through the conserved F or W. Fields, in order: J gene, V gene, D gene, clone size, CDR3 DNA, CDR3 protein. A D gene is named only where the DNA matches it firmly. Clone size is shown for a subset of rows, as once, few, many or a class of expanded clone.

J: TRBJ2-7
V: TRBV6-5
D: TRBD1
size: NA
DNA: TGTGCCAGCAGTCGGACAGGGGCCAGGGAGCAGTACTTC
CDR3: CASSRTGAREQYF

J: TRBJ1-1
V: TRBV4-2
D: NA
size: NA
DNA: TGTGCCAGCAGCCAAGGGGGAGGGAACACTGAAGCTTTCTTT
CDR3: CASSQGGGNTEAFF

J: TRBJ1-1
V: TRBV19
D: NA
size: NA
DNA: TGTGCCAGTAGTATCAACACGAACACTGAAGCTTTCTTT
CDR3: CASSINTNTEAFF

J: TRBJ1-1
V: TRBV7-8
D: NA
size: NA
DNA: TGTGCCAGCAGCTTAAGTCAGGGTAACACTGAAGCTTTCTTT
CDR3: CASSLSQGNTEAFF

J: TRBJ1-2
V: TRBV19
D: TRBD1
size: NA
DNA: TGTGCCAGTAGTAAGACAGGGGTCTATGGCTACACCTTC
CDR3: CASSKTGVYGYTF

J: TRBJ1-2
V: TRBV5-6
D: NA
size: NA
DNA: TGTGCCAGCAGCTTGCGGACGGAGGTCGTTTATGGCTACACCTTC
CDR3: CASSLRTEVVYGYTF

J: TRBJ2-7
V: TRBV4-1
D: TRBD1
size: NA
DNA: TGCGCCAGCAGCCAGCCGGGACAGGGTGTTCGCGAGCAGTACTTC
CDR3: CASSQPGQGVREQYF

J: TRBJ2-7
V: TRBV7-8
D: TRBD1
size: NA
DNA: TGTGCCAGCAGCTTAAGGACAGGGGTAAGCTACGAGCAGTACTTC
CDR3: CASSLRTGVSYEQYF

J: TRBJ1-2
V: TRBV9
D: TRBD1
size: NA
DNA: TGTGCCAGCAGCGCTCGGGACAGGGGCCGTGAAGGCTATGGCTACACCTTC
CDR3: CASSARDRGREGYGYTF

J: TRBJ2-3
V: TRBV10-1
D: NA
size: NA
DNA: TGCGCCAGCAGCAAAAGCACAGATACGCAGTATTTT
CDR3: CASSKSTDTQYF

J: TRBJ1-3
V: TRBV6-6
D: TRBD1
size: NA
DNA: TGTGCCAGCAGTTCCACGACAGGGGGAAACACCATATATTTT
CDR3: CASSSTTGGNTIYF

J: TRBJ2-3
V: TRBV7-3
D: NA
size: NA
DNA: TGTGCCAGCAGCGCGGTGGGGCGTGGCGCAGATACGCAGTATTTT
CDR3: CASSAVGRGADTQYF

J: TRBJ2-1
V: TRBV11-2
D: TRBD2
size: NA
DNA: TGTGCCAGCAGCTTAAAACACGGACTAGCGGGGACCTACAATGAGCAGTTCTTC
CDR3: CASSLKHGLAGTYNEQFF

J: TRBJ1-3
V: TRBV10-3
D: NA
size: NA
DNA: TGTGCCATCAGTGAGTCAAGGGGTACCTCTGGAAACACCATATATTTT
CDR3: CAISESRGTSGNTIYF

J: TRBJ2-6
V: TRBV27
D: TRBD2
size: NA
DNA: TGTGCCAGCAGCAGAAGCGGGACGGCTGGGGCCAACGTCCTGACTTTC
CDR3: CASSRSGTAGANVLTF

J: TRBJ2-3
V: TRBV6-4
D: TRBD2
size: medium-sized
DNA: TGTGCCAGCAGTGACGTGGGGGGGGCAGATACGCAGTATTTT
CDR3: CASSDVGGADTQYF

J: TRBJ1-1
V: TRBV28
D: TRBD1
size: NA
DNA: TGTGCCAGCAGTTCCTGGACAGGGGTGAGAGACACTGAAGCTTTCTTT
CDR3: CASSSWTGVRDTEAFF

J: TRBJ1-4
V: TRBV2
D: TRBD1
size: NA
DNA: TGTGCCAGCAGTGACAGGGGGCGGGCTTATAATGAAAAACTGTTTTTT
CDR3: CASSDRGRAYNEKLFF

J: TRBJ2-3
V: TRBV7-6
D: TRBD2
size: NA
DNA: TGTGCCAGCAGCTTAGGAACTAGCGGGGGGGTCGTGGCGCAGTATTTT
CDR3: CASSLGTSGGVVAQYF

J: TRBJ2-4
V: TRBV28
D: TRBD1
size: NA
DNA: TGTGCCAGCAGTTTATACTCCGGGACAGCTTTAGCCAAAAACATTCAGTACTTC
CDR3: CASSLYSGTALAKNIQYF

J: TRBJ1-2
V: TRBV5-1
D: TRBD1
size: NA
DNA: TGCGCCAGCAGCTTACAGGGGGTTGCATATGGCTACACCTTC
CDR3: CASSLQGVAYGYTF

J: TRBJ2-7
V: TRBV21-1
D: NA
size: NA
DNA: TGTGCCAGCAGCAAACACCCCGGGACAGGGCCCTACGAGCAGTACTTC
CDR3: CASSKHPGTGPYEQYF

J: TRBJ2-5
V: TRBV9
D: NA
size: NA
DNA: TGTGCCAGCAGCTATAGTACCGGGGAGACCCAGTACTTC
CDR3: CASSYSTGETQYF

J: TRBJ1-5
V: TRBV2
D: TRBD1
size: NA
DNA: TGTGCCAGCACCGAGGACAGGACCAATCAGCCCCAGCATTTT
CDR3: CASTEDRTNQPQHF

J: TRBJ2-5
V: TRBV18
D: NA
size: NA
DNA: TGTGCCAGCTCACCTCCGGGTAAGGAGACCCAGTACTTC
CDR3: CASSPPGKETQYF

J: TRBJ1-2
V: TRBV4-3
D: NA
size: NA
DNA: TGCGCCAGCAGCCAAGAGGGCACAGGGTCCAACTATGGCTACACCTTC
CDR3: CASSQEGTGSNYGYTF

J: TRBJ2-7
V: TRBV4-2
D: NA
size: medium-sized
DNA: TGTGCCAGCAGCCACGACGGAGATAGCTCCTACGAGCAGTACTTC
CDR3: CASSHDGDSSYEQYF

J: TRBJ2-7
V: TRBV5-5
D: NA
size: NA
DNA: TGTGCCAGCAGCCAGACCTACGAGCAGTACTTC
CDR3: CASSQTYEQYF

J: TRBJ2-7
V: TRBV7-9
D: NA
size: NA
DNA: TGTGCCAGCAGCTTAGAGTCGGGACACCTTAGGCACTACGAGCAGTACTTC
CDR3: CASSLESGHLRHYEQYF

J: TRBJ1-1
V: TRBV25-1
D: TRBD1
size: NA
DNA: TGTGCCAGCCAGACAGGGTTCACTGAAGCTTTCTTT
CDR3: CASQTGFTEAFF

J: TRBJ2-3
V: TRBV4-2
D: TRBD2
size: NA
DNA: TGTGCCAGCAGCCCGCGGACTAGCGGGGGGGTGAATACGCAGTATTTT
CDR3: CASSPRTSGGVNTQYF

J: TRBJ2-3
V: TRBV6-1
D: NA
size: NA
DNA: TGTGCCAGCAGTGAAGGGGGGCCCACAGATACGCAGTATTTT
CDR3: CASSEGGPTDTQYF

J: TRBJ1-5
V: TRBV7-9
D: TRBD1
size: NA
DNA: TGTGCCAGCAGCTTAGAACGGACAGGGGGCAATCAGCCCCAGCATTTT
CDR3: CASSLERTGGNQPQHF

J: TRBJ1-1
V: TRBV7-3
D: NA
size: NA
DNA: TGTGCCAGCAGCTCGGGGATGAACACTGAAGCTTTCTTT
CDR3: CASSSGMNTEAFF

J: TRBJ2-5
V: TRBV28
D: TRBD2
size: NA
DNA: TGTGCCAGCAGCCTTAGCGGGGGGGCACCGAGGACCCAGTACTTC
CDR3: CASSLSGGAPRTQYF

J: TRBJ2-7
V: TRBV14
D: TRBD1
size: NA
DNA: TGTGCCAGCAGCCAAAAGCGGACAGGGCTAGCCTACGAGCAGTACTTC
CDR3: CASSQKRTGLAYEQYF

J: TRBJ1-1
V: TRBV4-2
D: NA
size: NA
DNA: TGTGCCAGCAGCCCCCGCGGTCAGGGGCACACTGAAGCTTTCTTT
CDR3: CASSPRGQGHTEAFF

J: TRBJ1-2
V: TRBV7-2
D: NA
size: NA
DNA: TGTGCCAGCAGCCCCGGGGGTGAGAAATATGGCTACACCTTC
CDR3: CASSPGGEKYGYTF

J: TRBJ1-6
V: TRBV28
D: NA
size: NA
DNA: TGTGCCAGCATTGCGGTGGGGAGAGGAAATTCACCCCTCCACTTT
CDR3: CASIAVGRGNSPLHF